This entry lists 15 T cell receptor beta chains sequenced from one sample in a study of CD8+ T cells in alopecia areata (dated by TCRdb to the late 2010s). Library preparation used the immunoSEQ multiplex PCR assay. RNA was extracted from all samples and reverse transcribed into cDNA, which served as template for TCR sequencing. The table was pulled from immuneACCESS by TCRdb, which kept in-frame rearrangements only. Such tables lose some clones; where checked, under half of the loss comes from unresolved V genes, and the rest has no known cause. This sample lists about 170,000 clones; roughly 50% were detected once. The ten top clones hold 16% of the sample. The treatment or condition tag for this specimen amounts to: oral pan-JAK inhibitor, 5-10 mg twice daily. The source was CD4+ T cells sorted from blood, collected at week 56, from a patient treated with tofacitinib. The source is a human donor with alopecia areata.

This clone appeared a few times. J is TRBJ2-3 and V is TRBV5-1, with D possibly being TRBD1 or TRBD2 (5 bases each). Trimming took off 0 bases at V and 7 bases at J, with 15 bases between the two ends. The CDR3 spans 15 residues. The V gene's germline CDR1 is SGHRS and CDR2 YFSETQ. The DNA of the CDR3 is TGCGCCAGCAGCTTGGAAGGAACTAGGGGCTATACGCAGTATTTT. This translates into CASSLEGTRGYTQYF.

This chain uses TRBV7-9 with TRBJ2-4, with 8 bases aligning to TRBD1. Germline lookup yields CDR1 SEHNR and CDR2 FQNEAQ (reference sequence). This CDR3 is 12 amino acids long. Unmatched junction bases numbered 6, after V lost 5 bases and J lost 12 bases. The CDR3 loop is CASSNPGQDQYF. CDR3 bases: TGTGCCAGCAGCAATCCGGGACAGGATCAGTACTTC.

CDR3 in amino acids: CASARQSPGEQYF. As DNA, the CDR3 is TGTGCCAGTGCTCGGCAGTCCCCGGGCGAGCAGTACTTC. The chain combines TRBV2 with TRBJ2-7; D is unclear. Germline CDR1 SNHLY, CDR2 FYNNEI. This CDR3 region has 13 residues. Trimming took off 9 bases at V and 6 bases at J, with 18 bases between the two ends.

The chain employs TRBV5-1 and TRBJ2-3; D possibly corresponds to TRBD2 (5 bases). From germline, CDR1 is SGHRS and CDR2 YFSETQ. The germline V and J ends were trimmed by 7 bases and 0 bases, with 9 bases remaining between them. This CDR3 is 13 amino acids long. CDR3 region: CASSQRSTDTQYF. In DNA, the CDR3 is TGCGCCAGCTCCCAGCGGAGCACAGATACGCAGTATTTT.

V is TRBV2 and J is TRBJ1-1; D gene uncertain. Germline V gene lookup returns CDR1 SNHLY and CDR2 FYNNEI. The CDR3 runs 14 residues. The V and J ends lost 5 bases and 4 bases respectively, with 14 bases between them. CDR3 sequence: CASSSIEPGTEAFF. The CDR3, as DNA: TGTGCCAGCAGTTCAATTGAGCCGGGCACTGAAGCTTTCTTT.

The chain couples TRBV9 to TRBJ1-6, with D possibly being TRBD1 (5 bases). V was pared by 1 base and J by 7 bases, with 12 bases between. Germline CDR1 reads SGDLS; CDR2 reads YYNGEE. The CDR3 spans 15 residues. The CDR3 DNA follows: TGTGCCAGCAGCGTACTTGAGACAGCCAATTCACCCCTCCACTTT. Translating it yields CASSVLETANSPLHF.

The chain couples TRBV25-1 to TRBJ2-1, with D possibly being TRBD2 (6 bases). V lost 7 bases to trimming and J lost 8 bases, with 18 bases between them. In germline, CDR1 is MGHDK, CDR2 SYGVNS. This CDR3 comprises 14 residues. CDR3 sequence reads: CASKLEGRSDEQFF. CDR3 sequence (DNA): TGTGCCAGCAAGCTGGAGGGTAGGTCGGATGAGCAGTTCTTC.

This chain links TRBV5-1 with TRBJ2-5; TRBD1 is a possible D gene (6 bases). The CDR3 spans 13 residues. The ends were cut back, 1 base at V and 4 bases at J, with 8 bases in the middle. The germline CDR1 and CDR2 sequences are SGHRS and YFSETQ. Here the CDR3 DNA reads TGCGCCAGCAGCTTGACAGGGAGAGAGACCCAGTACTTC. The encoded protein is CASSLTGRETQYF. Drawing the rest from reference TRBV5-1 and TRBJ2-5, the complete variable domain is KAGVTQTPRYLIKTRGQQVTLSCSPISGHRSVSWYQQTPGQGLQFLFEYFSETQRNKGNFPGRFSGRQFSNSRSEMNVSTLELGDSALYLCASSLTGRETQYFGPGTRLLVL.

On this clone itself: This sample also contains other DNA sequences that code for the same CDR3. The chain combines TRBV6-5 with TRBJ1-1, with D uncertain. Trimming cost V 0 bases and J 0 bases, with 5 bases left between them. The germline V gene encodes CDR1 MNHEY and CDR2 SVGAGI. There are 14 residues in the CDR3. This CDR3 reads CASSYSSVNTEAFF. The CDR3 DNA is TGTGCCAGCAGTTACTCGTCAGTGAACACTGAAGCTTTCTTT.

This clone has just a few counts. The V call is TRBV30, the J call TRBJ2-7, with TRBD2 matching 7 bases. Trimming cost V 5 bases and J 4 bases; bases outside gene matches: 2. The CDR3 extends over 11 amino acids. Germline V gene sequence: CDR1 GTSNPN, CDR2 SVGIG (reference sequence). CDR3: CAWSGGYEQYF. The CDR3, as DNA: TGTGCCTGGTCGGGAGGATACGAGCAGTACTTC.

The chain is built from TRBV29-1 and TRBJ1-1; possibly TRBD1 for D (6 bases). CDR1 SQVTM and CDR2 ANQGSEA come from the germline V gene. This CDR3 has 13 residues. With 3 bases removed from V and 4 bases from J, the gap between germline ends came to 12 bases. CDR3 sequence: CSVDGVGATEAFF. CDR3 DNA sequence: TGCAGCGTTGATGGGGTGGGGGCCACTGAAGCTTTCTTT.

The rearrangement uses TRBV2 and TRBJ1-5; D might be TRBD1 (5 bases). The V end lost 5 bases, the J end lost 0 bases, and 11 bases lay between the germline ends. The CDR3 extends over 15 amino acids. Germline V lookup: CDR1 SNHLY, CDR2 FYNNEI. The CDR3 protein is CASSPGTHSNQPQHF. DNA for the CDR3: TGTGCCAGCAGTCCGGGGACCCATAGCAATCAGCCCCAGCATTTT.

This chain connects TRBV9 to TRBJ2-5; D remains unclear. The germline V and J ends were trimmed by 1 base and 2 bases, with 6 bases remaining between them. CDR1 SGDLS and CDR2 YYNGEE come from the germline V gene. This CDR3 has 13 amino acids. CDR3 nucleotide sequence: TGTGCCAGCAGCGTAAACAGACAAGAGACCCAGTACTTC. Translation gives CASSVNRQETQYF.

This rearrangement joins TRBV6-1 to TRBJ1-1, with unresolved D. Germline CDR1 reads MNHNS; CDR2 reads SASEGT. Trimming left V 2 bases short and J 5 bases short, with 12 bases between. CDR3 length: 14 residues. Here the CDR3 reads CASSEFVRETEAFF. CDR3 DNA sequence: TGTGCCAGCAGTGAATTCGTCAGAGAGACTGAAGCTTTCTTT.

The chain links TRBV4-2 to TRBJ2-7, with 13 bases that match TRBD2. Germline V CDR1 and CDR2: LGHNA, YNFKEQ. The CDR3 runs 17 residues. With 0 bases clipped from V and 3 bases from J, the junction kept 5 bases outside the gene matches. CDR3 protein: CASSQEIRLAGGYEQYF. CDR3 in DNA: TGTGCCAGCAGCCAAGAAATCCGACTAGCGGGGGGCTACGAGCAGTACTTC.